This T cell receptor (beta chain) comes out of a study of memory CD4+ T cells and cytomegalovirus serostatus. Study as a whole: Healthy Belgian adult donors included roughly ten CMV-positive and 24 CMV-negative people.

With regard to this clone: Its antigen is unknown.

Findings of the study overall: The CMV-associated TCR signature appears largely within the CD4+ memory repertoire.

Profiling relied on immunoSEQ multiplex PCR, and the TCRdb table lists in-frame clones only, not all of them. The sample has about 41,000 clones, about 82% seen once. The germline gives CDR1 SGHTA, CDR2 FQGNSA. V gave up 7 bases and J gave up 8 bases, with 15 bases separating them. The CDR3 spans 13 residues. The sort gate was single viable CD3+CD4+CD8-CD45RO+ cells for memory CD4+ T cells. Donors' CMV status reflects serum IgG against pp150, pp28, p38, p52. Positive selection with CD4 microbeads enriched total CD4+ T cells. The source is an adult in good health and CMV-seronegative. The sequencing sample was made of memory CD4+ T cells from blood. The chain couples TRBV7-2 to TRBJ2-1; D unresolved. The CDR3 nucleotides are TGTGCCAGCACGCTCCAAGTTCAGGATGAGCAGTTCTTC. Residues: CASTLQVQDEQFF.